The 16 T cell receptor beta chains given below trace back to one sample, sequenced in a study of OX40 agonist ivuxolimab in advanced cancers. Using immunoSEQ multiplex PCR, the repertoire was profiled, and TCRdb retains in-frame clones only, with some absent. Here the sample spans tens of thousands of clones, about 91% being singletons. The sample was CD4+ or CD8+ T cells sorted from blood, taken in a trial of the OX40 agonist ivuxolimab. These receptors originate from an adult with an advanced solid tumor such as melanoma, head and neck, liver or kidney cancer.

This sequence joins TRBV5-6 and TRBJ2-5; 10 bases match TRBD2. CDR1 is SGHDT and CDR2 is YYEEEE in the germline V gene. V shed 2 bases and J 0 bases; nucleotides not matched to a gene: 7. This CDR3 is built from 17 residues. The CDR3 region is CASSFLLAGRYQETQYF. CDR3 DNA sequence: TGTGCCAGCAGCTTCCTACTAGCGGGACGGTACCAAGAGACCCAGTACTTC.

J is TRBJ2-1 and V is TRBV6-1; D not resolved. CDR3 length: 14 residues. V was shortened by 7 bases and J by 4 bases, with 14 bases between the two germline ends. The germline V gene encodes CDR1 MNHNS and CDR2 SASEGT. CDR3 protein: CASMFMNTYNEQFF. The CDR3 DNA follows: TGTGCCAGCATGTTCATGAACACGTACAATGAGCAGTTCTTC.

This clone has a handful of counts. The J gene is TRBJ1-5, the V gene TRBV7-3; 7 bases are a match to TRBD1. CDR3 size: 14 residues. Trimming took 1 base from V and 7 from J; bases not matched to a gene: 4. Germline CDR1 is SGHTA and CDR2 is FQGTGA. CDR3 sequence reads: CASSLNAGGQPQHF. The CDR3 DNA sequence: TGTGCCAGCAGCTTAAACGCAGGGGGACAGCCCCAGCATTTT. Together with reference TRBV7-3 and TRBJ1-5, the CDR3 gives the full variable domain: GAGVSQTPSNKVTEKGKYVELRCDPISGHTALYWYRQSLGQGPEFLIYFQGTGAADDSGLPNDRFFAVRPEGSVSTLKIQRTERGDSAVYLCASSLNAGGQPQHFGDGTRLSIL.

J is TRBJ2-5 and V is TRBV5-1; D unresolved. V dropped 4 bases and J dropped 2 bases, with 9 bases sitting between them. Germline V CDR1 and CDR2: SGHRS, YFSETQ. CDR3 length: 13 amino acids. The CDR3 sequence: CASSPAQQETQYF. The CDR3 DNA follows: TGCGCCAGCAGCCCGGCACAGCAAGAGACCCAGTACTTC.

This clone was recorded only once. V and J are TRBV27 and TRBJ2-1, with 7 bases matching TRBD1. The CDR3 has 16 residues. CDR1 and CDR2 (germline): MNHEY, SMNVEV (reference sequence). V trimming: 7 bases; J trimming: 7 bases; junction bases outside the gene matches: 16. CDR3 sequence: CASKPQGSVRGNEQFF. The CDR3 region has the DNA TGTGCCAGCAAACCACAGGGGAGCGTACGTGGGAATGAGCAGTTCTTC.

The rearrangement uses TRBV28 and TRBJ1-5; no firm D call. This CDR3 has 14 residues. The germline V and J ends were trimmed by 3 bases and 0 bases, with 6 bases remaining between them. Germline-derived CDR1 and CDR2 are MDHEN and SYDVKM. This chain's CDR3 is CASSLRYSNQPQHF. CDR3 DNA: TGTGCCAGCAGTTTGCGGTATAGCAATCAGCCCCAGCATTTT.

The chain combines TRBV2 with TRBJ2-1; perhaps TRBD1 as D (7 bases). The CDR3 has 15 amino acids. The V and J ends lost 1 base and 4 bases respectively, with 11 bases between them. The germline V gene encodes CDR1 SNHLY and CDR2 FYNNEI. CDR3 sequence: CASSEGQGGYNEQFF. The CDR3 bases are TGTGCCAGCAGTGAAGGTCAGGGGGGATACAATGAGCAGTTCTTC. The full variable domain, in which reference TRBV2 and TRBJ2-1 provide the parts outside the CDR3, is EPEVTQTPSHQVTQMGQEVILRCVPISNHLYFYWYRQILGQKVEFLVSFYNNEISEKSEIFDDQFSVERPDGSNFTLKIRSTKLEDSAMYFCASSEGQGGYNEQFFGPGTRLTVL.

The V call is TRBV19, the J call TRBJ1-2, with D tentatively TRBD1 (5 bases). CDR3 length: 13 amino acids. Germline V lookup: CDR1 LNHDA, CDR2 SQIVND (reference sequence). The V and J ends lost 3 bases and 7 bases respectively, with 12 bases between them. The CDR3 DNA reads TGTGCCAGTAGTATGCAGGGTGTTACTGGCTACACCTTC. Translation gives CASSMQGVTGYTF.

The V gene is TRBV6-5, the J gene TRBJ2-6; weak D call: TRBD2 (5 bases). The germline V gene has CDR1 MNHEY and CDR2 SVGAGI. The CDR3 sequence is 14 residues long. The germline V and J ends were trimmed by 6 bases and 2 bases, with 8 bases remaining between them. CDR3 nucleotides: TGTGCCAGCAGCCCCGGGGCTGGGGCCAACGTCCTGACTTTC. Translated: CASSPGAGANVLTF.

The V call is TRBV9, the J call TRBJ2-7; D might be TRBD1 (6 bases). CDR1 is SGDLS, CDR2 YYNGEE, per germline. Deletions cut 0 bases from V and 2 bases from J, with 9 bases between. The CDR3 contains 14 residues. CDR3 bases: TGTGCCAGCAGCGTAGAGTGGACAGCCTACGAGCAGTACTTC. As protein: CASSVEWTAYEQYF.

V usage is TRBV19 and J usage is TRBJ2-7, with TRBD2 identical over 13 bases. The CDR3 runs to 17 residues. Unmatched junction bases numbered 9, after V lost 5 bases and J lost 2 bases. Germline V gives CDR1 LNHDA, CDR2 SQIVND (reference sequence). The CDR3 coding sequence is TGTGCCAGTAGTCCCGGACTAGCGGGAGTAAACGCCTACGAGCAGTACTTC. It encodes CASSPGLAGVNAYEQYF.

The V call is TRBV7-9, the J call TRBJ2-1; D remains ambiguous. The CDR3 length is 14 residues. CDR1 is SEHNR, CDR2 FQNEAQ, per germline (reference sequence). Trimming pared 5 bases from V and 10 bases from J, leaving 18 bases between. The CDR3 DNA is TGTGCCAGCAGCCGAACTTCCGGGTCCGGAGAGCAGTTCTTC. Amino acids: CASSRTSGSGEQFF.

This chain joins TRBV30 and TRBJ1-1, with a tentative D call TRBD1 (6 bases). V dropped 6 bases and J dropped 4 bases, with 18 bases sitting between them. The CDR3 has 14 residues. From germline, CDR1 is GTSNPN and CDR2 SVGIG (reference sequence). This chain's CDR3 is CACLVGGARTEAFF. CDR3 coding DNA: TGTGCCTGTTTGGTGGGGGGCGCGCGCACTGAAGCTTTCTTT.

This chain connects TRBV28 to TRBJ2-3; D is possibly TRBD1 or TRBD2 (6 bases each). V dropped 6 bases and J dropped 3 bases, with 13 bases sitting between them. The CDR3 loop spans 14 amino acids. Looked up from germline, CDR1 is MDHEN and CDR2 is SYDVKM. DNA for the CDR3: TGTGCCAGCAGCCCCGTAGGGGGGACAGATACGCAGTATTTT. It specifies CASSPVGGTDTQYF.

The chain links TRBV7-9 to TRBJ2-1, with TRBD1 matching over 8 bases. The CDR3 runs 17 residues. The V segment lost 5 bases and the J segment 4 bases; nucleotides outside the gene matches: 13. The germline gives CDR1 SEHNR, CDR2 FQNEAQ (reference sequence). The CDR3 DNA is TGTGCCAGCAGCACCAAAGACAGGGGAGTGAGGTACAATGAGCAGTTCTTC. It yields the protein CASSTKDRGVRYNEQFF.

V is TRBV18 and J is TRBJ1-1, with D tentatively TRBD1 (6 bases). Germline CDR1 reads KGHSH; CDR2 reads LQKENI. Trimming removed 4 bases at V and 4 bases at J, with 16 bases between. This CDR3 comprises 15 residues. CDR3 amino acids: CASSLESQGLTEAFF. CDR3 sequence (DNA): TGTGCCAGCTCACTCGAGAGCCAGGGGCTCACTGAAGCTTTCTTT. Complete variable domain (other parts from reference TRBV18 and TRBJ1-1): NAGVMQNPRHLVRRRGQEARLRCSPMKGHSHVYWYRQLPEEGLKFMVYLQKENIIDESGMPKERFSAEFPKEGPSILRIQQVVRGDSAAYFCASSLESQGLTEAFFGQGTRLTVV.